Shown below are 28 T cell receptor beta chains from a single sample sequenced in a study of cytomegalovirus exposure and HLA in healthy donors. The PCR used 60 Vbeta and 13 Jbeta primers. This table comes from immunoSEQ multiplex PCR, and its TCRdb copy is limited to in-frame clones, with some not included. The sample carries more than 85,000 clones, 75% to 85% recorded once. The sequenced material came from PBMCs. These receptors came from a man younger than 30 in good health and CMV-seronegative.

V gene TRBV6-5 combines with J gene TRBJ2-2, with D maybe TRBD1 (5 bases). This CDR3 contains 14 residues. V was shortened by 2 bases and J by 1 base, with 5 bases between the two germline ends. The germline gives CDR1 MNHEY, CDR2 SVGAGI. CDR3 coding DNA: TGTGCCAGCAGTTACCAGGGGAACACCGGGGAGCTGTTTTTT. Protein sequence: CASSYQGNTGELFF.

The CDR3 region has the DNA TGTGCCTGGCAGGGAACGAAGCCCCTTGTTTTGCTGTTCTTC. Its translation is CAWQGTKPLVLLFF. This chain connects TRBV30 to TRBJ2-1; D possibly corresponds to TRBD1 (5 bases). Germline V gene sequence: CDR1 GTSNPN, CDR2 SVGIG (reference sequence). The CDR3 runs 14 residues. Trimming took off 5 bases at V and 15 bases at J, with 26 bases between the two ends.

The V call is TRBV30, the J call TRBJ2-1; 9 nucleotides align to TRBD2. Germline loops: CDR1 GTSNPN, CDR2 SVGIG (reference sequence). Trimming at V came to 2 bases and at J to 4 bases, leaving 3 bases not matched to a gene. The CDR3 contains 14 residues. Here the CDR3 reads CAWSNSGGYNEQFF. CDR3 DNA: TGTGCCTGGAGTAATAGCGGGGGTTACAATGAGCAGTTCTTC.

CDR3 DNA sequence: TGTGCCAGCTCACCTAACAGGGGCGAGCACGAGCAGTACTTC. This gives the protein CASSPNRGEHEQYF. The chain employs TRBV18 and TRBJ2-7; 7 bases line up with TRBD1. CDR3 length: 14 amino acids. J lost 5 bases, V lost 3 bases, and 7 bases had no gene match. Germline CDR1 KGHSH, CDR2 LQKENI.

The table lists this clone with a few counts. This sequence joins TRBV28 and TRBJ2-3; 7 bases fit TRBD1. The CDR3 length is 15 residues. Germline CDR1 is MDHEN and CDR2 is SYDVKM. V lost 6 bases to trimming and J lost 3 bases; unmatched junction nucleotides: 9. The CDR3 region has the DNA TGTGCCAGCAGCGGATCCGGGACAGCGACAGATACGCAGTATTTT. Amino acids: CASSGSGTATDTQYF.

This clone was seen a single time. The chain recombines TRBV4-2 with TRBJ2-3, with D possibly matching TRBD2 (5 bases). CDR3 size: 14 residues. Looked up from germline, CDR1 is LGHNA and CDR2 is YNFKEQ. V dropped 0 bases and J dropped 3 bases, with 7 bases sitting between them. CDR3 sequence (DNA): TGTGCCAGCAGCCAAGACCCGGGGACAGATACGCAGTATTTT. Its translation: CASSQDPGTDTQYF.

This rearrangement joins TRBV5-1 to TRBJ2-7; the D is unclear. Trimming pared 0 bases from V and 0 bases from J, leaving 7 bases between. Germline assignment: CDR1 SGHRS and CDR2 YFSETQ. The CDR3 covers 14 residues. This CDR3 is CASSLEAFSYEQYF. The CDR3 DNA sequence: TGCGCCAGCAGCTTGGAAGCCTTCTCCTACGAGCAGTACTTC. The full variable domain, completed using reference TRBV5-1 and TRBJ2-7, is KAGVTQTPRYLIKTRGQQVTLSCSPISGHRSVSWYQQTPGQGLQFLFEYFSETQRNKGNFPGRFSGRQFSNSRSEMNVSTLELGDSALYLCASSLEAFSYEQYFGPGTRLTVT.

The rearrangement joins TRBV28 to TRBJ1-5, with no clear D. V dropped 2 bases and J dropped 2 bases, with 10 bases sitting between them. CDR3 length equals 15 residues. CDR1 MDHEN and CDR2 SYDVKM come from the germline V gene. The CDR3 DNA reads TGTGCCAGCAGTTTAGAGACTTGGGGCAATCAGCCCCAGCATTTT. It encodes CASSLETWGNQPQHF.

Written as DNA, the CDR3 is TGTGCCAGCAGTCAGGGACAGGGATCGGGTGAAGCTTTCTTT. The encoded protein is CASSQGQGSGEAFF. This sequence joins TRBV6-6 and TRBJ1-1, with 9 bases lining up with TRBD1. The J segment lost 7 bases and the V segment lost 5 bases, leaving 8 bases of the junction unmatched. This CDR3 region has 14 residues. Germline V lookup: CDR1 MNHNY, CDR2 SVGAGI (reference sequence).

For this clone: Sequence at one end of the junction differs from germline and may be a read error. The chain uses TRBV7-9 and TRBJ2-7; the D gene is possibly TRBD2 (5 bases). The CDR3 has 12 amino acids. Germline V CDR1 and CDR2: SEHNR, FQNEAQ (reference sequence). The CDR3 DNA sequence: TGTTCCAGCAGTCTAGGGAGCGCCGAGCAGTACTTC. It is translated as CSSSLGSAEQYF.

The count of this clone is one. V gene TRBV6-6 combines with J gene TRBJ2-7; TRBD1 matches at 7 bases. The CDR3 runs 13 residues. The junction had 7 bases not matched to a gene; V was cut back by 6 bases and J by 5 bases. Germline CDR1 MNHNY, CDR2 SVGAGI (reference sequence). DNA for the CDR3: TGTGCCAGCAGCCAGACAGGGAATAACGAGCAGTACTTC. The encoded protein is CASSQTGNNEQYF.

This chain connects TRBV7-8 to TRBJ2-3; TRBD2 matches at 14 bases. The germline CDR1 and CDR2 sequences are SGHVS and FQNEAQ. V lost 5 bases to trimming and J lost 5 bases; unmatched junction nucleotides: 6. The CDR3 covers 16 residues. CDR3 residues: CASSPMTSGRGDTQYF. The CDR3 DNA is TGTGCCAGCAGCCCGATGACTAGCGGGAGGGGAGATACGCAGTATTTT.

The chain employs TRBV19 and TRBJ1-4, with D unclear. Germline lookup yields CDR1 LNHDA and CDR2 SQIVND (reference sequence). The CDR3 contains 16 residues. Trimming removed 0 bases from V and 0 bases from J, with 8 bases in between. The DNA for the CDR3 is TGTGCCAGTAGTATAGAGGGCGTTGCAACTAATGAAAAACTGTTTTTT. It codes for CASSIEGVATNEKLFF. The full variable domain, with the rest looked up from reference TRBV19 and TRBJ1-4, is DGGITQSPKYLFRKEGQNVTLSCEQNLNHDAMYWYRQDPGQGLRLIYYSQIVNDFQKGDIAEGYSVSREKKESFPLTVTSAQKNPTAFYLCASSIEGVATNEKLFFGSGTQLSVL.

This clone has only a few counts. This chain uses TRBV6-4 with TRBJ1-5; 9 positions agree with TRBD1. CDR1 and CDR2 from the germline V gene are MRHNA and SNTAGT. This CDR3 is 16 amino acids long. V lost 7 bases and J lost 2; bases outside the gene matches: 9. This CDR3 is CASNPTGGIGNQPQHF. The CDR3 coding sequence is TGTGCCAGCAACCCGACAGGGGGTATCGGCAATCAGCCCCAGCATTTT.

This chain joins TRBV7-2 and TRBJ1-1, with D unclear. V lost 5 bases and J 5 bases, leaving 21 bases between the germline ends. The CDR3 is 16 residues long. CDR1 is SGHTA and CDR2 is FQGNSA in the germline V gene. This chain's CDR3 is CASSPHPWEGVTEAFF. The CDR3 coding sequence is TGTGCCAGCAGCCCGCACCCTTGGGAGGGCGTGACTGAAGCTTTCTTT.

This clone was observed a few times. The rearrangement joins TRBV19 to TRBJ1-1; the match to TRBD1 covers 7 bases. Unmatched junction bases numbered 5, after V lost 9 bases and J lost 4 bases. CDR1 is LNHDA and CDR2 is SQIVND in the germline V gene (reference sequence). The CDR3 is 12 amino acids. CDR3 amino acids: CASLQGGTEAFF. CDR3 in DNA: TGTGCCAGCCTCCAGGGGGGCACTGAAGCTTTCTTT.

The CDR3 DNA reads TGTGCCAGCAGTCAATCCGGGACTAGCGGGGGAGGTGAGCAGTTCTTC. This sequence encodes CASSQSGTSGGGEQFF. The V gene is TRBV11-2, the J gene TRBJ2-1; 14 bases are shared with TRBD2. The CDR3 is 16 residues long. With V trimmed by 6 bases and J by 9 bases, 10 bases remained unmatched. The germline V gene has CDR1 SGHAT and CDR2 FQNNGV.

The chain combines TRBV6-1 with TRBJ2-1; 10 nucleotides align to TRBD2. V lost 4 bases, J lost 6 bases, and 6 bases stayed unmatched. This CDR3 is built from 15 residues. CDR1 and CDR2 (germline): MNHNS, SASEGT. The CDR3 DNA follows: TGTGCCAGCAGTGCTCCTTCTAGCGGGAGCAATGAGCAGTTCTTC. Its protein product is CASSAPSSGSNEQFF.

J is TRBJ2-7 and V is TRBV30, with D possibly being TRBD1 (6 bases). Germline V gene data show CDR1 as GTSNPN and CDR2 as SVGIG (reference sequence). The CDR3 has 12 amino acids. V shed 5 bases and J shed 4 bases, with 12 bases lying between them. The CDR3 DNA sequence: TGTGCCTGGGGCCTCAGGGGTTACGAGCAGTACTTC. Amino acid sequence: CAWGLRGYEQYF.

This chain links TRBV25-1 with TRBJ2-1; 9 nucleotides agree with TRBD2. The germline gives CDR1 MGHDK, CDR2 SYGVNS. This CDR3 has 15 amino acids. Trimming cost V 5 bases and J 4 bases; bases outside gene matches: 6. The CDR3 protein is CASSPMTSGYNEQFF. The CDR3 region has the DNA TGTGCCAGCAGTCCGATGACTAGCGGTTACAATGAGCAGTTCTTC. The full variable domain, rest sourced from reference TRBV25-1 and TRBJ2-1, is EADIYQTPRYLVIGTGKKITLECSQTMGHDKMYWYQQDPGMELHLIHYSYGVNSTEKGDLSSESTVSRIRTEHFPLTLESARPSHTSQYLCASSPMTSGYNEQFFGPGTRLTVL.

As DNA, the CDR3 is TGTGCCATCAGTGAAGAGAAACGGACAATACCGGGGGAGCTGTTTTTT. Its protein is CAISEEKRTIPGELFF. The chain couples TRBV10-3 to TRBJ2-2; a possible D gene is TRBD1 (5 bases). Germline values: CDR1 ENHRY, CDR2 SYGVKD. V shed 3 bases and J shed 8 bases, with 19 bases lying between them. The CDR3 length is 16 residues.

The V and J genes are TRBV5-1 and TRBJ2-7; 8 positions agree with TRBD1. The CDR3 runs to 15 residues. Trimming removed 4 bases from V and 0 bases from J; junction bases left unmatched: 6. The germline V gene encodes CDR1 SGHRS and CDR2 YFSETQ. The CDR3 nucleotides read TGCGCCAGCAGCCGGGGACAGGTGAACTCCTACGAGCAGTACTTC. The encoded protein is CASSRGQVNSYEQYF. The whole variable domain, remainder taken from reference TRBV5-1 and TRBJ2-7, is KAGVTQTPRYLIKTRGQQVTLSCSPISGHRSVSWYQQTPGQGLQFLFEYFSETQRNKGNFPGRFSGRQFSNSRSEMNVSTLELGDSALYLCASSRGQVNSYEQYFGPGTRLTVT.

The rearrangement links TRBV7-9 to TRBJ2-7; 7 bases align to TRBD1. The trim removed 5 bases at V and 5 bases at J, leaving 9 bases unmatched. The CDR3 consists of 14 residues. Per the germline V gene, CDR1 is SEHNR and CDR2 is FQNEAQ (reference sequence). As DNA, the CDR3 is TGTGCCAGCAGCGCCCGGACAGGAAGGGACGAGCAGTACTTC. The encoded protein is CASSARTGRDEQYF.

The V call is TRBV6-6, the J call TRBJ2-5; 10 bases align to TRBD2. J lost 5 bases, V lost 6 bases, and 6 bases had no gene match. The CDR3 length is 14 residues. Germline V lookup: CDR1 MNHNY, CDR2 SVGAGI (reference sequence). CDR3 region: CASRASGSGETQYF. The CDR3 bases are TGTGCCAGCAGGGCTAGCGGGAGTGGGGAGACCCAGTACTTC.

This chain joins TRBV29-1 and TRBJ2-7, with 8 bases matching TRBD1. The CDR3 has 14 amino acids. CDR1 and CDR2 from the germline V gene are SQVTM and ANQGSEA. V lost 6 bases, J lost 0 bases, and 7 bases stayed unmatched. The CDR3 sequence: CSVQRTGNSYEQYF. The CDR3 region has the DNA TGCAGCGTCCAGAGGACAGGGAACTCCTACGAGCAGTACTTC.

The CDR3 here is CASSDRRVYGYTF. For the CDR3, the DNA is TGTGCCAGCAGTGACCGGAGGGTCTATGGCTACACCTTC. The chain combines TRBV2 with TRBJ1-2; no firm D call. The CDR3 is 13 residues long. V was shortened by 3 bases and J by 4 bases, with 9 bases between the two germline ends. CDR1 is SNHLY and CDR2 is FYNNEI in the germline V gene.

The chain joins TRBV6-5 to TRBJ1-5; D not certain. Trimming shortened V by 0 bases and J by 4 bases, and 7 bases separated the two germline ends. CDR1 MNHEY and CDR2 SVGAGI come from the germline V gene. This CDR3 has 14 residues. CDR3 loop: CASSYSQANQPQHF. CDR3 coding DNA: TGTGCCAGCAGTTACTCCCAGGCAAATCAGCCCCAGCATTTT.

This clone turned up a few times. The CDR3 is CASSSSGSSYNEQFF. Written as DNA, the CDR3 is TGTGCCAGCAGTTCTAGCGGGAGCTCCTACAATGAGCAGTTCTTC. V and J are TRBV6-5 and TRBJ2-1, with TRBD2 matching 10 bases. Germline values: CDR1 MNHEY, CDR2 SVGAGI. The CDR3 loop spans 15 amino acids. V was pared by 4 bases and J by 0 bases, with 0 bases of the junction left unmatched.